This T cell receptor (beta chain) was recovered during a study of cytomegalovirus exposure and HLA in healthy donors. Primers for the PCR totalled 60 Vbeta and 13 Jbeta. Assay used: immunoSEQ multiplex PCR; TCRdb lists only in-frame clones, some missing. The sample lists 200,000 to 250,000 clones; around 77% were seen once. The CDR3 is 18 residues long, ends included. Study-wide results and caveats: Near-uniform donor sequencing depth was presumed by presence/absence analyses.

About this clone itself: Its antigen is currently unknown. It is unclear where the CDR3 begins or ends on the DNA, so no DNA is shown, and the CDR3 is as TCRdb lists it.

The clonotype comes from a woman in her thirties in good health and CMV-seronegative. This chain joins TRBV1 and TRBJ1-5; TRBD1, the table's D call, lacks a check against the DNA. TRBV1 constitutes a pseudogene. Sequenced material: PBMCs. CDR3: CTSSQLWGWGVGNQPQHF.